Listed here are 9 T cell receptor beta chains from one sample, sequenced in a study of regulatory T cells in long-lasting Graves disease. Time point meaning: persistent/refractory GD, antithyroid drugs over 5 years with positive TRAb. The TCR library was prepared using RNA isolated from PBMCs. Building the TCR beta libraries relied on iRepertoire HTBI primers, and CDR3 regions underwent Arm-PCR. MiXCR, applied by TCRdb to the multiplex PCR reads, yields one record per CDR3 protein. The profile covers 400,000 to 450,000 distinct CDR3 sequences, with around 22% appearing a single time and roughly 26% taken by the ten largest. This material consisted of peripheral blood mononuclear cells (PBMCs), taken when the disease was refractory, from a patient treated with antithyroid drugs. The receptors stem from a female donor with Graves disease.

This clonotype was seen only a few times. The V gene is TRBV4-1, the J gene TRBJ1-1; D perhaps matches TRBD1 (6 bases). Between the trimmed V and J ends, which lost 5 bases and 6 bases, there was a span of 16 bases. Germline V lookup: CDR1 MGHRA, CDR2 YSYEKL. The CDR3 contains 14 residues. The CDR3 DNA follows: TGCGCCAGCAGCTTACGGGGGGGGCACGCTGAAGCTTTCTTT. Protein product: CASSLRGGHAEAFF.

The CDR3 nucleotides read TGTGCCAGCAGTTACAAGGGAAGAGAGACCGGGGAGCTGTTTTTT. It translates to CASSYKGRETGELFF. V is TRBV6-2 or TRBV6-3 and J is TRBJ2-2, with D unclear. This CDR3 has 15 amino acids. Germline V gene sequence: CDR1 MNHEY, CDR2 SVGEGT. V lost 2 bases to trimming and J lost 5 bases, with 12 bases between them.

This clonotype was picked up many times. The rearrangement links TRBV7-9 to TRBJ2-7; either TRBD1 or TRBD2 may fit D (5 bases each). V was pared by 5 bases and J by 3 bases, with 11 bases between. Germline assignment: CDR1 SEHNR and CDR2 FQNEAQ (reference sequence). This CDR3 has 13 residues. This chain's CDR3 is CASSPGAGYEQYF. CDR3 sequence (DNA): TGTGCCAGCAGCCCCGGGGCGGGCTACGAGCAGTACTTC.

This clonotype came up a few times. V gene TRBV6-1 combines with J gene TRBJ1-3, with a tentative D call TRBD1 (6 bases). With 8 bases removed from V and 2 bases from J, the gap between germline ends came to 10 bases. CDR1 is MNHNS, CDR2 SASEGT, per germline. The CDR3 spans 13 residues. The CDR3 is CASSRQAGNTIYF. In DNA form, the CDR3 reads TGTGCCAGCTCCAGACAGGCTGGAAACACCATATATTTT.

The CDR3 DNA is TGCAGTACAAGCGGACGGAACATGAACACTGAAGCTTTCTTT. It encodes CSTSGRNMNTEAFF. The V and J genes are TRBV20-1 and TRBJ1-1; D unresolved. The CDR3 consists of 14 residues. Between the trimmed V and J ends, which lost 8 bases and 0 bases, there was a span of 16 bases. Germline V lookup: CDR1 DFQATT, CDR2 SNEGSKA (reference sequence).

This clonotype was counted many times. DNA of the CDR3: TGCAGCGTGGGGACAGGATATGCCTACGAGCAGTACTTC. Its protein is CSVGTGYAYEQYF. The chain recombines TRBV29-1 with TRBJ2-7, with 8 bases identical to TRBD1. After removal of 6 bases from V and 2 bases from J, the junction contained 6 bases not matched to a gene. The CDR3 is 13 amino acids. Germline values: CDR1 SQVTM, CDR2 ANQGSEA.

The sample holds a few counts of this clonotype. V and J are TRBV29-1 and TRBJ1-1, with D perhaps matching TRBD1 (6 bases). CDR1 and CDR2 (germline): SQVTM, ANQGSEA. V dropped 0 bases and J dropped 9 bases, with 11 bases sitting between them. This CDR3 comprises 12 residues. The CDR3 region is CSVEENREKAFF. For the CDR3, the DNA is TGCAGCGTTGAAGAAAACAGGGAGAAAGCTTTCTTT.

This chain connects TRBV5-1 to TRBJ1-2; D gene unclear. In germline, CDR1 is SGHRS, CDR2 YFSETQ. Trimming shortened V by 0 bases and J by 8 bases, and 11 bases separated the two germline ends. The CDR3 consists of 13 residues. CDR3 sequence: CASSLVTEGGYTF. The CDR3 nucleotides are TGCGCCAGCAGCTTGGTGACGGAGGGAGGCTACACCTTC.

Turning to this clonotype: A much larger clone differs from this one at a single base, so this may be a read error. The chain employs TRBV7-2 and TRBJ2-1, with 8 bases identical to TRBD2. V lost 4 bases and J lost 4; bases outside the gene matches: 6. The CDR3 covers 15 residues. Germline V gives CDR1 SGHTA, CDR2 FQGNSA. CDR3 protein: CASSSAVAGYNEQFF. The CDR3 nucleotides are TGTGCCAGCAGCTCAGCAGTAGCGGGGTACAATGAGCAGTTCTTC.